These 7 T cell receptor beta chains share one sample of origin, sequenced in a study of blood T cells in healthy people across ages. Primed by a sample-barcoded 5' primer and a J-beta primer mix, a second PCR proceeded for about 6 to 12 cycles. TCRdb processed the 5' RACE reads anew with MiXCR; each CDR3 protein has one entry. The repertoire holds some 750,000 distinct CDR3 sequences, with 22% as singletons. The specimen was blood. The receptors originated from a man between 65 and 85 years old in good health.

The chain couples TRBV24-1 to TRBJ2-5; TRBD1 might be the D (6 bases). The DNA end is more similar to TRBJ2-7, so the J call may be wrong. This CDR3 region has 16 residues. The germline V gene has CDR1 KGHDR and CDR2 SFDVKD. The CDR3 is CATSDLSKGERHEQYV. The CDR3 DNA follows: TGTGCCACCAGTGATTTGTCCAAGGGGGAACGTCACGAGCAGTACGTC.

This clonotype was seen a handful of times. The chain is built from TRBV6-1 and TRBJ2-3, with D possibly being TRBD1 or TRBD2 (5 bases each). CDR3 length: 12 amino acids. V lost 8 bases and J lost 4, with 10 bases in between. CDR1 is MNHNS, CDR2 SASEGT, per germline. CDR3 loop: CASSWGPDTQYF. Written as DNA, the CDR3 is TGTGCCAGCTCCTGGGGACCAGATACGCAGTATTTT.

The chain carries TRBV11-3 and TRBJ2-1, with TRBD2 matching over 7 bases. Per the germline V gene, CDR1 is SGHNT and CDR2 is YENEEA. Losses at the gene ends were 6 bases for V and 6 bases for J; bases not matched to a gene: 11. The CDR3 has 15 residues. CDR3 bases: TGTGCCAGCAGTCGCTTCGGAGCGGGACGCAATGAGCAGTTCTTC. Translated: CASSRFGAGRNEQFF.

This sequence joins TRBV30 and TRBJ1-3; D is ambiguous. Between the trimmed V and J ends, which lost 8 bases and 0 bases, there was a span of 11 bases. The CDR3 totals 13 residues. The V gene's germline CDR1 is GTSNPN and CDR2 SVGIG (reference sequence). This CDR3 is CARSGSSGNTIYF. The CDR3 DNA sequence: TGTGCCAGATCAGGCAGCTCTGGAAACACCATATATTTT.

This chain links TRBV15 with TRBJ2-1; 12 nucleotides match TRBD2. The CDR3 is made up of 16 amino acids. Germline V lookup: CDR1 LNHNV, CDR2 YYDKDF (reference sequence). Trimming took 3 bases from V and 8 from J; bases not matched to a gene: 8. CDR3 in amino acids: CATSSVTTSGSDEQFF. The CDR3 DNA sequence: TGTGCCACCAGCAGCGTAACGACTAGCGGGAGCGATGAGCAGTTCTTC.

The rearrangement links TRBV24-1 to TRBJ2-3; 7 bases are shared with TRBD2. This CDR3 region has 17 residues. The germline V gene has CDR1 KGHDR and CDR2 SFDVKD. After removal of 3 bases from V and 3 bases from J, the junction contained 11 bases not matched to a gene. The CDR3 region has the DNA TGTGCCACCAGTGATGCCCGACTTGGCGGGAGTACAGATACGCAGTATTTT. This gives the protein CATSDARLGGSTDTQYF.

As concerns this clonotype: At one end the junction does not follow the germline gene, possibly because of a read error. The chain is built from TRBV7-6 and TRBJ2-1, with D possibly being TRBD1 (5 bases). The better agreement between TRBJ2-7 and the DNA end casts doubt on the J call. Germline V gene sequence: CDR1 SGHVS, CDR2 FNYEAQ. This CDR3 contains 15 residues. The CDR3 reads CASSLAGQGNYGQYF. CDR3 DNA sequence: TGTGCCAGCAGCTTAGCAGGTCAGGGTAATTACGGGCAGTACTTC.